The clone carrying this T cell receptor (beta chain) was recorded many times. Its antigen is currently unknown. Trimming removed 4 bases at V and 1 base at J, with 7 bases between. The CDR3 has 13 residues. CDR1 and CDR2 (germline): MGHDK, SYGVNS. This sample was taken from a study of early T cells in non-severe SARS-CoV-2 infection. About the study: Sequencing was performed on bulk RNA from unsorted whole blood, leaving chains unpaired. The study, taken as a whole, reports: The matching step, a VDJdb search, favored anti-spike CD8 responses and missed private and CD4 specificities.

Attachment of unique molecular identifiers to individual cDNA molecules was performed. TCRdb re-analysed the 5' RACE reads in MiXCR, keeping a single row per CDR3 protein. The top ten clones hold roughly 3.7% of a sample with about 69,000 distinct CDR3 sequences, roughly 4.9% of them seen once. The chain joins TRBV25-1 to TRBJ1-1; D may be TRBD1 (5 bases). The clonotype was recovered from an adult who was a healthcare worker with PCR-confirmed SARS-CoV-2 infection or an uninfected control (not recorded which). The donor label of this sample is uncertain. This material consisted of whole blood, taken at baseline. The CDR3 DNA is TGTGCCAGCAGTGCCAGGGCGAACACTGAAGCTTTCTTT. Its translation is CASSARANTEAFF.